This entry is about one TCR beta chain. Germline CDR1 and CDR2: SEHNR and FQNEAQ (reference sequence). The CDR3 is made up of 16 amino acids. The V gene lost 6 bases and the J gene lost 1 base, with 15 bases spanning the gap. This specimen belongs to a study of CD8 T cells in Susac syndrome. Random hexamers served to reverse transcribe roughly 0.45 to 1 ug RNA. TCRdb re-derived calls from the immunoSEQ multiplex PCR reads in MiXCR, one entry per CDR3 protein. The sample includes hundreds of thousands of distinct CDR3 sequences, approximately 90% seen only once; the top ten take approximately 0.2%. The sample taken for sequencing was CD8+ T cells from PBMCs. The chain carries TRBV7-9 and TRBJ1-4, with D maybe TRBD1 (6 bases). This clonotype was sampled from a human donor with multiple sclerosis. In nucleotides, the CDR3 is TGTGCCAGCAGTCACCCCCTAGGGGGAACTAATGAAAAACTGTTTTTT. It yields the protein CASSHPLGGTNEKLFF.